This TCR beta chain was identified during a study of radiotherapy plus CTLA-4 blockade in lung cancer. Study outcomes and limitations: Radiotherapy was combined with ipilimumab, and tumor-derived TCR clones then expanded in blood.

About this clone: Its antigen is not identified.

Sequencing was performed with immunoSEQ multiplex PCR; in TCRdb, only in-frame clones are kept and a portion is missing. The sample shows over 60,000 clones, around 87% of them seen only once. The sequence derives from a human donor with non-small cell lung cancer who had stable disease on radiotherapy plus ipilimumab. The sequences come from peripheral blood, collected from a patient treated with radiotherapy plus ipilimumab.

CDR3 bases: TGTGCCAGCAGTTCGCCGGGACAGGGGAGCAATCAGCCCCAGCATTTT. It encodes CASSSPGQGSNQPQHF. The rearrangement joins TRBV7-8 to TRBJ1-5; 10 nucleotides align to TRBD1. V shed 6 bases, J shed 1 base, and the junction held 6 bases outside the gene matches. The germline gives CDR1 SGHVS, CDR2 FQNEAQ. This CDR3 is 16 amino acids long.